This entry describes one TCR beta chain. What antigen it recognizes has not been identified. No quality values exist for individual bases; no much larger clone is one base distant. The CDR3 runs 11 amino acids, cysteine and phenylalanine included. CDR3 DNA only is kept here, 33 bases in frame from base 1. Based on the germline V gene (reference sequence), the CDR1 and CDR2 sequences are MNHNY and SVGAGI. Trimming takes 6 bases from V and 1 base from J, and the germline ends sit 3 bases apart. Peripheral blood CD8+ and CD4+ T cells from healthy donors, Susac syndrome patients and multiple sclerosis patients were profiled by high-throughput TCR beta sequencing. Healthy donors were age- and sex-matched controls. CD8+ TEMRA cells were enriched by FACS, while bulk CD8+ and CD4+ T cells were purified by magnetic negative isolation. Blood was collected in EDTA tubes and processed within 24 hours, with PBMCs isolated through density gradient centrifugation. PBMCs intended for TCR sequencing were cryopreserved in liquid nitrogen and thawed later in a water bath at 37 degrees C. The sorted or isolated CD4+, CD8+ and CD8+ TEMRA cells reached a purity of at least 90%.

The sample originates from a study of CD8 T cells in Susac syndrome (dated by TCRdb to between 2018 and 2021). Describing the broader study: Whether CD8+ T cell activation and differentiation in Susac syndrome was antigen driven was tested using repertoire sequencing.

Summary of the overall study and its limitations: The number of individuals in the TCR sequencing and HLA analysis was recognized as being relatively small.

RNA was extracted with the RNeasy kit and about 0.5 to 1 ug was reverse transcribed using random hexamers. The immunoSEQ multiplex PCR assay, which covers 54 Vbeta and 13 Jbeta segments, was used to amplify TCR beta CDR3 regions. To correct PCR amplification bias, a synthetic template baseline was used for both primer optimization and computational correction. Per the original workflow: Reads were annotated to V, D and J genes per IMGT and analyzed with immunoSEQ Analyzer, keeping only productive sequences. Clonality was computed as one minus Shannon entropy normalized by log2 of the number of productive unique sequences. For each patient and control, public and private clones were evaluated among the 100 most prevalent clones. Clones were defined as Susac-specific when absent from the healthy and MS cohorts, from about 1,100 published viral clones and from other ImmuneACCESS disease sequences. TCRdb reprocessing: public reads trimmed at Q25 with fastp, clones called with MiXCR, in-frame beta chains kept. Every entry covers one CDR3 protein and lists the most common genes and DNA from its rows. These V and J calls rely on TCRdb rather than the paper's analysis. Here the sample has about 110,000 distinct CDR3 sequences; about 96% occur a single time. The ten largest account for about 0.095% of the sample.

Recombination joined TRBV6-6 with TRBJ1-2; the D gene lacks a confident call. The sequenced sample consisted of CD4+ T cells from PBMCs. The source of this sequence is a human donor in good health. CDR3 reads: CASRDNYGYTF. The DNA reads TGTGCCAGCAGAGATAACTATGGCTACACCTTC.